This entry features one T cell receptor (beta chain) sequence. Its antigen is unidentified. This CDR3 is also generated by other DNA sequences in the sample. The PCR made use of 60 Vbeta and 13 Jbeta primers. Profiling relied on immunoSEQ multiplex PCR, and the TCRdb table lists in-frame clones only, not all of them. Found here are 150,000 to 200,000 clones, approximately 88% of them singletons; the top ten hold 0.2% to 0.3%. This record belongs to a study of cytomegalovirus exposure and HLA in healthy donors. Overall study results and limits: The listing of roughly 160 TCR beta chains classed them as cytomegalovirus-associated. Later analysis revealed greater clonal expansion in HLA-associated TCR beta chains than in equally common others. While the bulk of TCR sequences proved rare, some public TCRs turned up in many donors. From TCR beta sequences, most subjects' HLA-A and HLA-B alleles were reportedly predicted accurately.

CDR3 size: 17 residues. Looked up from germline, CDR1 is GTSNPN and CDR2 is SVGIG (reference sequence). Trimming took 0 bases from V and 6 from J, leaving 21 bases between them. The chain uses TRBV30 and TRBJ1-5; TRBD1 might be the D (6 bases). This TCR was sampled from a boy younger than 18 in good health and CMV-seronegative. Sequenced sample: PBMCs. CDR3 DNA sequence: TGTGCCTGGAGTGTAGGGGTAAGTGCAGGGGCTGGTCAGCCCCAGCATTTT. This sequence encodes CAWSVGVSAGAGQPQHF.